Following are 2 T cell receptor beta chains from one sample sequenced in a study of T cell clonality in common variable immunodeficiency. TCRdb keeps only in-frame clones here, not all; method: immunoSEQ multiplex PCR. The sample has fewer than 50,000 clones, none seen only once. Sequencing was performed on peripheral blood mononuclear cells. The receptors derive from a person aged 18-70 years in good health.

This clone was recorded many times. The read ends 3 residues early relative to the CDR3; the germline J gene fills the gap. The chain has TRBV5-1 and TRBJ1-2; D gene ambiguous. This CDR3 is built from 17 residues. The V end was cut by 1 base, the J end by 2 bases, with 18 bases between. Per germline, CDR1 SGHRS and CDR2 YFSETQ. The CDR3 spells CASSLYVSAGSNYGYTF. Partial CDR3 DNA: TGCGCCAGCAGCTTGTACGTTTCGGCAGGCTCCAACTATGGC. The full variable domain, with the rest looked up from reference TRBV5-1 and TRBJ1-2, is KAGVTQTPRYLIKTRGQQVTLSCSPISGHRSVSWYQQTPGQGLQFLFEYFSETQRNKGNFPGRFSGRQFSNSRSEMNVSTLELGDSALYLCASSLYVSAGSNYGYTFGSGTRLTVV.

The table lists this clone with many counts. The CDR3 end lies 3 residues beyond the end of the read and is filled in from the germline J gene. The rearrangement joins TRBV5-1 to TRBJ2-5; 15 bases are shared with TRBD2. V shed 0 bases, J shed 1 base, and the junction held 4 bases outside the gene matches. The CDR3 length is 18 residues. The germline V gene encodes CDR1 SGHRS and CDR2 YFSETQ. This CDR3 reads CASSLAGLAGGPQETQYF. CDR3 DNA, as far as it was read: TGCGCCAGCAGCTTGGCTGGACTAGCGGGGGGGCCCCAAGAGACC.